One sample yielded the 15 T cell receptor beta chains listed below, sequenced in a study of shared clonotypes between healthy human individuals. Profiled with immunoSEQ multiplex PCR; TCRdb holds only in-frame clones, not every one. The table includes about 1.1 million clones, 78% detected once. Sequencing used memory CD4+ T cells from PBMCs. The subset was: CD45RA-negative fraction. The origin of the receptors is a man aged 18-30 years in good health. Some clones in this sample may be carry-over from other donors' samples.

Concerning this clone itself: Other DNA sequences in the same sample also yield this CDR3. Here the CDR3 reads CASSSDSLASNQPQHF. CDR3 sequence (DNA): TGTGCCAGCAGCTCTGACAGCCTCGCAAGCAATCAGCCCCAGCATTTT. J is TRBJ1-5 and V is TRBV28; D might be TRBD1 (5 bases). Looked up from germline, CDR1 is MDHEN and CDR2 is SYDVKM. V gave up 6 bases and J gave up 1 base, with 16 bases separating them. The CDR3 loop spans 16 amino acids.

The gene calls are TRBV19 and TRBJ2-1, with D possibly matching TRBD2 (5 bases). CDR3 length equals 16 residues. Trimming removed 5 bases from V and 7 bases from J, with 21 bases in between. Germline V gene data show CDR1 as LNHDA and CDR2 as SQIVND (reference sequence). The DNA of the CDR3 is TGTGCCAGTAGTCCCCGAGGTGGTAAAACTAGAAATGAGCAGTTCTTC. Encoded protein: CASSPRGGKTRNEQFF.

The CDR3 bases are TGTGCCAGCAGTTATATCGTGGGCGGCACTGAAGCTTTCTTT. Its translation is CASSYIVGGTEAFF. V is TRBV6-6 and J is TRBJ1-1; D is unresolved. Deletions cut 3 bases from V and 4 bases from J, with 12 bases between. The germline gives CDR1 MNHNY, CDR2 SVGAGI (reference sequence). The CDR3 length is 14 residues.

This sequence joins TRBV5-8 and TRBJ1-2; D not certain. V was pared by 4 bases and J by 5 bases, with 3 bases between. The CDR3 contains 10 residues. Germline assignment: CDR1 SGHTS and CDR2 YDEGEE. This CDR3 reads CASSRYGYTF. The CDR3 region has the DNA TGTGCCAGCAGCCGGTATGGCTACACCTTC. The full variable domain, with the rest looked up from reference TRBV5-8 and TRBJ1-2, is EAGVTQSPTHLIKTRGQQATLRCSPISGHTSVYWYQQALGLGLQFLLWYDEGEERNRGNFPPRFSGRQFPNYSSELNVNALELEDSALYLCASSRYGYTFGSGTRLTVV.

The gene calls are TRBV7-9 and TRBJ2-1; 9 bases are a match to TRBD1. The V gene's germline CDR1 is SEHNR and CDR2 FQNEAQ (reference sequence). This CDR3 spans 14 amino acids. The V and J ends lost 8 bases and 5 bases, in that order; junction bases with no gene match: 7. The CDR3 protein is CASAGQGRDNEQFF. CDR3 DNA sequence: TGTGCCAGCGCTGGACAGGGGCGTGACAATGAGCAGTTCTTC.

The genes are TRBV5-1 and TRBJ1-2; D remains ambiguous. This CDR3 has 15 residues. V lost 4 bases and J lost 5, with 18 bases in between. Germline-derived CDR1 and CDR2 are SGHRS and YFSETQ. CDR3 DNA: TGCGCCAGCAGCCCTAGTGGCGACCCTGGGTATGGCTACACCTTC. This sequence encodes CASSPSGDPGYGYTF.

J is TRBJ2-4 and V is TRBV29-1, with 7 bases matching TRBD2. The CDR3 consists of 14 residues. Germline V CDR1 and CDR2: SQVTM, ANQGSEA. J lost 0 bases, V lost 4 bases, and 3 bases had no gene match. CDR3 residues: CSVAGEGAKNIQYF. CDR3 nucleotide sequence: TGCAGCGTTGCCGGGGAGGGAGCCAAAAACATTCAGTACTTC.

Written as DNA, the CDR3 is TGTGCCAGCAGTTTAATGTTAGGGGGGCTGGAGACCCAGTACTTC. As protein: CASSLMLGGLETQYF. The chain carries TRBV28 and TRBJ2-5, with D perhaps assigned TRBD1 or TRBD2 (6 bases each). Germline V gene lookup returns CDR1 MDHEN and CDR2 SYDVKM. The V and J ends lost 2 bases and 5 bases respectively, with 15 bases between them. This CDR3 spans 15 amino acids.

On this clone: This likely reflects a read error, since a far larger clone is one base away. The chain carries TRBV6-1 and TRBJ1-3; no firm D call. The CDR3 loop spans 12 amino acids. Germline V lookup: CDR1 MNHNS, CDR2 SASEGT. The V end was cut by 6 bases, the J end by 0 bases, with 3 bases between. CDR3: CASSFSGNTIYF. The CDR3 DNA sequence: TGTGCCAGCAGCTTCTCTGGAAACACCATATATTTT.

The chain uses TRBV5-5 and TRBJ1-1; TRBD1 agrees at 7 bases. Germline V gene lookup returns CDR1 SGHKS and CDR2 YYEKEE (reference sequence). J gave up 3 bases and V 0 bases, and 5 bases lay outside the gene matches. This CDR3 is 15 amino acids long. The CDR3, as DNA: TGTGCCAGCAGCTTGGTAGGGGGCTGGGACACTGAAGCTTTCTTT. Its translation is CASSLVGGWDTEAFF.

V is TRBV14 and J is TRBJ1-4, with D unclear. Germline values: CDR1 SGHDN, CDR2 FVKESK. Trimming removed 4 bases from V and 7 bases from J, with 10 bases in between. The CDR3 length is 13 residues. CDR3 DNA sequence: TGTGCCAGCAGCCCCAACAGTGTTGAAAAACTGTTTTTT. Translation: CASSPNSVEKLFF.

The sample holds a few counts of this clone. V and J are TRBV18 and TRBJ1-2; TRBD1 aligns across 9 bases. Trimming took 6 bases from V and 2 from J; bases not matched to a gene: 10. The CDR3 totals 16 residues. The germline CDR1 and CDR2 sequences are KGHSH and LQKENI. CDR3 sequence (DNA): TGTGCCAGCTCCACCGGACAGGGGAGGACCAACTATGGCTACACCTTC. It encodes CASSTGQGRTNYGYTF.

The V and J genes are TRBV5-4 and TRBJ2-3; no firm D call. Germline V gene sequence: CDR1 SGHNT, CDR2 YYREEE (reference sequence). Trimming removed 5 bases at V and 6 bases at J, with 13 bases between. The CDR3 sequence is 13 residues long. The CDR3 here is CASRGGVSDTQYF. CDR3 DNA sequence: TGTGCCAGCAGGGGTGGGGTCTCCGATACGCAGTATTTT.

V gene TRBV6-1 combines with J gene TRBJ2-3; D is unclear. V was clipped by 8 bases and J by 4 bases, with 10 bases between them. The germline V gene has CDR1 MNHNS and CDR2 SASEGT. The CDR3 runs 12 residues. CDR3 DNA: TGTGCCAGCGGTCGTATGTCAGATACGCAGTATTTT. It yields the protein CASGRMSDTQYF.

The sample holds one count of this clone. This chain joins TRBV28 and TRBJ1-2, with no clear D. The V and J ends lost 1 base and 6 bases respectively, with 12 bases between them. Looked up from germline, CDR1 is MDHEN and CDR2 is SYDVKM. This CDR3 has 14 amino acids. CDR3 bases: TGTGCCAGCAGTTTATTAGGGCGAGGAGATGGCTACACCTTC. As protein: CASSLLGRGDGYTF.